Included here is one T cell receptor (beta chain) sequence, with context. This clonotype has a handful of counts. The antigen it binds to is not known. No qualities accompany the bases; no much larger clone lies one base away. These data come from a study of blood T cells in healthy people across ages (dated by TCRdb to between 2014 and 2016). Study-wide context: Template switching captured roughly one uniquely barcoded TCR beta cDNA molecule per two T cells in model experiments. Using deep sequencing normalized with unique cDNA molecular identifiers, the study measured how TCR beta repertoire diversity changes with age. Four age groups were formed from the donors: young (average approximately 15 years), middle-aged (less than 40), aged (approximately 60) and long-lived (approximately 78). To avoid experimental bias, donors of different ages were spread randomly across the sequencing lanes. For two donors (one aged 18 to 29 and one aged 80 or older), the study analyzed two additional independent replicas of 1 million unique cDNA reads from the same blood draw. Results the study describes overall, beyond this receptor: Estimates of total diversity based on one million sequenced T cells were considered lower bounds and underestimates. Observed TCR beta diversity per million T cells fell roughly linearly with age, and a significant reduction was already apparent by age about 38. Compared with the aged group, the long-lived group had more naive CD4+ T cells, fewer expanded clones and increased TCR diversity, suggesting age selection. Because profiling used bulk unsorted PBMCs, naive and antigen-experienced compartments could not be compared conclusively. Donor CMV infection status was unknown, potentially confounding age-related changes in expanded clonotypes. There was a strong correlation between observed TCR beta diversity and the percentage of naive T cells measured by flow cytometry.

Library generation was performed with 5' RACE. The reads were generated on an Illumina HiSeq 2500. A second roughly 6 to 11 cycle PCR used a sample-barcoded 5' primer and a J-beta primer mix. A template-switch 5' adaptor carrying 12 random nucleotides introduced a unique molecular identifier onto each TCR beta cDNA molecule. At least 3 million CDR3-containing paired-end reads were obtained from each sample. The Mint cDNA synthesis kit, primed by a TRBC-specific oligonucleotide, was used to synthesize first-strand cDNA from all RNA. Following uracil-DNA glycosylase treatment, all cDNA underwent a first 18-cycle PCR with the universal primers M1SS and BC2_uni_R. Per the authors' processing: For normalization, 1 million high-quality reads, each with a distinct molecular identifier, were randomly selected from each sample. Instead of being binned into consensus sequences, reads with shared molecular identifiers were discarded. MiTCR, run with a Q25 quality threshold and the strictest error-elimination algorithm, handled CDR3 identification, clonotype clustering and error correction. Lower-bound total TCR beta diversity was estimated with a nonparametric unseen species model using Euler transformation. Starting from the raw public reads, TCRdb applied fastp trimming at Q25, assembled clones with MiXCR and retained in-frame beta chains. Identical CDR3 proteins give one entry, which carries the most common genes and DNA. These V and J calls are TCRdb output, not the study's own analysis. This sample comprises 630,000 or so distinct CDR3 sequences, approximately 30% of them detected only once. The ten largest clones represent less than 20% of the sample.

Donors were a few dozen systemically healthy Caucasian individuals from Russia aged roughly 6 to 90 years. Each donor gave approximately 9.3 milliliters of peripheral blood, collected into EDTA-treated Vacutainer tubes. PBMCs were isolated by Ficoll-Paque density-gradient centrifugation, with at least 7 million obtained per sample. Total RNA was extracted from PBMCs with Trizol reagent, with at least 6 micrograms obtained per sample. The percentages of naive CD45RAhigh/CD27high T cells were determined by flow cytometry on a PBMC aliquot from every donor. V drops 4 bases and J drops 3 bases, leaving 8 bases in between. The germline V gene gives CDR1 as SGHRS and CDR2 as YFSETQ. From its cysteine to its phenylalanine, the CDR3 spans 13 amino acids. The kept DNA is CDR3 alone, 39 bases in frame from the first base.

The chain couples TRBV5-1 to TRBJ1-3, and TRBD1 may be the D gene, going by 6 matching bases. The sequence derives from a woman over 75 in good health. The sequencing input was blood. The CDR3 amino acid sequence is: CASSRDNGNTIYF. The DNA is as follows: TGCGCCAGCAGCCGGGACAATGGAAACACCATATATTTT.